This T cell receptor (beta chain) was documented in a study of PD-1 blockade in classical Hodgkin lymphoma. Here immunoSEQ multiplex PCR was the method, and the copy in TCRdb shows in-frame clones only, minus some. The table lists tens of thousands of clones, around 80% of them singletons. Turning to this clone: Its matching antigen is unknown.

The time point: cycle 4 day 1 (C4D1), after less than 7 weeks of nivolumab. Relapses following autologous stem cell transplantation were seen in all patients, with brentuximab vedotin exposure varying. Study conclusions and caveats: Whereas CD4+ TCR diversity had risen significantly by C4D1, CD8+ TCR diversity had not. Those patients who began receiving nivolumab less than 1 year after ASCT had lower diversity, and they were excluded. Healthy donors were reported to have higher baseline TCR diversity than newly diagnosed patients.

The length of the CDR3 is 13 residues. Trimming left V 1 base short and J 6 bases short, with 9 bases between. Germline lookup yields CDR1 SGHAT and CDR2 FQNNGV. This clonotype was sampled from a human donor with classical Hodgkin lymphoma. The source material was peripheral blood mononuclear cells (PBMCs), sampled before the fourth cycle of nivolumab. The chain is built from TRBV11-2 and TRBJ1-2; D is ambiguous. The CDR3 DNA reads TGTGCCAGCAGCTTAGCGCCCCAGGATGGCTACACCTTC. Its protein product is CASSLAPQDGYTF.